Listed below are T cell receptor beta chains from one sample, sequenced in a study of cytomegalovirus exposure and HLA in healthy donors. Clones were read by immunoSEQ multiplex PCR, and TCRdb kept only the in-frame ones, dropping some. The data hold around 60,000 clones, with more than 70% observed a single time. The sequenced sample consisted of PBMCs. The receptor set was obtained from a man in his forties or fifties in good health and CMV-seropositive. The CDR3 runs from the conserved cysteine through the conserved F or W. Each record gives: D gene, V gene, J gene, clone size, CDR3 DNA, CDR3 protein. The D gene is left open where the match is weak. Rows give clone size only sometimes, using once, few, many, or a class for an expanded clone.

D gene: TRBD1
V gene: TRBV5-6
J gene: TRBJ1-2
clone size: once
CDR3 DNA: TGTGCCAGCAGTCGGGCAGGGGGCCCTTTAGGGAGCTATGGCTACACCTTC
CDR3 protein: CASSRAGGPLGSYGYTF

D gene: NA
V gene: TRBV2
J gene: TRBJ2-1
clone size: NA
CDR3 DNA: TGTGCCAGCTTATACAATGAGCAGTTCTTC
CDR3 protein: CASLYNEQFF

D gene: NA
V gene: TRBV9
J gene: TRBJ2-4
clone size: NA
CDR3 DNA: TGTGCCAGCAGCCCCCTGGGGGTACCAGGGGACCTGTCCAAAAACATTCAGTACTTC
CDR3 protein: CASSPLGVPGDLSKNIQYF

D gene: NA
V gene: TRBV6-5
J gene: TRBJ2-1
clone size: NA
CDR3 DNA: TGTGCCAGCTCCTTCGTAGCGTACTCCTACAATGAGCAGTTCTTC
CDR3 protein: CASSFVAYSYNEQFF

D gene: NA
V gene: TRBV27
J gene: TRBJ1-3
clone size: NA
CDR3 DNA: TGTGCCAGCAGTCCCTCCGCTGGAAACACCATATATTTT
CDR3 protein: CASSPSAGNTIYF

D gene: TRBD1
V gene: TRBV25-1
J gene: TRBJ2-6
clone size: NA
CDR3 DNA: TGTGCCAGCAGTCCTTGGACAGGGGGTAGCTCTGGGGCCAACGTCCTGACTTTC
CDR3 protein: CASSPWTGGSSGANVLTF

D gene: TRBD2
V gene: TRBV27
J gene: TRBJ2-7
clone size: once
CDR3 DNA: TGTGCCAGCAAGACTGCGGGACTAGCGGTCTACGAGCAGTACTTC
CDR3 protein: CASKTAGLAVYEQYF

D gene: NA
V gene: TRBV5-4
J gene: TRBJ2-1
clone size: NA
CDR3 DNA: TGTGCCAGCAGCTTGGGGATAGGGGATCACTACAATGAGCAGTTCTTC
CDR3 protein: CASSLGIGDHYNEQFF

D gene: TRBD2
V gene: TRBV25-1
J gene: TRBJ2-1
clone size: NA
CDR3 DNA: TGTGCCAGCAGTGAATCTGGTGGGACTAACAATGAGCAGTTCTTC
CDR3 protein: CASSESGGTNNEQFF

D gene: NA
V gene: TRBV6-1
J gene: TRBJ2-1
clone size: NA
CDR3 DNA: TGTGCCAGCAGGGAACGGGCGGGGAGCTCCTACAATGAGCAGTTCTTC
CDR3 protein: CASRERAGSSYNEQFF

D gene: TRBD1
V gene: TRBV10-1
J gene: TRBJ2-2
clone size: few
CDR3 DNA: TGCGCCAGCAGACCGGGACAGGGATTCACCGGGGAGCTGTTTTTT
CDR3 protein: CASRPGQGFTGELFF